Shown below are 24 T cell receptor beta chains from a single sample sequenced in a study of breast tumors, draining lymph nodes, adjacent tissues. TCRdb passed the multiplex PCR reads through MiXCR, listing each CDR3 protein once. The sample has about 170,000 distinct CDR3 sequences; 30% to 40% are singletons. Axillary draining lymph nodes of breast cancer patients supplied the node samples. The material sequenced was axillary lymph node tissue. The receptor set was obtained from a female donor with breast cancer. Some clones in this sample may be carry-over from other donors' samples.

The chain's CDR3 is CSVRDSRNSPLHF. The CDR3 DNA is TGCAGCGTCCGGGACAGTCGCAATTCACCCCTCCACTTT. J is TRBJ1-6 and V is TRBV29-1; 7 bases match TRBD1. Per the germline V gene, CDR1 is SQVTM and CDR2 is ANQGSEA. The CDR3 totals 13 residues. V was pared by 6 bases and J by 7 bases, with 6 bases of the junction left unmatched.

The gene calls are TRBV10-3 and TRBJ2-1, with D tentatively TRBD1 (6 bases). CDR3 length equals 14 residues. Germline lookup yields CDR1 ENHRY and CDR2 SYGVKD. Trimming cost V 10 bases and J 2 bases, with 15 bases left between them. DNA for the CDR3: TGTGCCAGCAGCGCTGCAGGGGCCTACAATGAGCAGTTCTTC. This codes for CASSAAGAYNEQFF.

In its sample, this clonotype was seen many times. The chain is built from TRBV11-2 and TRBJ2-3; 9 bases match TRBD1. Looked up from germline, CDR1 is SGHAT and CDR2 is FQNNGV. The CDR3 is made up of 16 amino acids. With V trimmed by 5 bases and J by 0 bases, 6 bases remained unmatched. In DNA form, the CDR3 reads TGTGCCAGCAGCCATTGGGACAGGGCCAGCACAGATACGCAGTATTTT. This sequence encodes CASSHWDRASTDTQYF.

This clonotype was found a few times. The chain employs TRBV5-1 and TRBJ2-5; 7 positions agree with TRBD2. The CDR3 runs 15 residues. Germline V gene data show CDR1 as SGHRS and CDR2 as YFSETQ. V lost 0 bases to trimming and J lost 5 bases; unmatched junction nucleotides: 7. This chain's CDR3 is CASSLGGGPHETQYF. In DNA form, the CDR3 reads TGCGCCAGCAGCTTGGGGGGGGGACCCCACGAGACCCAGTACTTC.

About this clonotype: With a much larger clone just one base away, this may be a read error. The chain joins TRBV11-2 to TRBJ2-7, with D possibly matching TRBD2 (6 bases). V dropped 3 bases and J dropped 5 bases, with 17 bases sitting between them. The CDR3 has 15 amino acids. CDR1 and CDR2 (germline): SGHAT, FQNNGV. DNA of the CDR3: TGTGCCAGCAGCTTCAGCCCCACAGCGGGCAACGAGCAGTACTTC. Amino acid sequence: CASSFSPTAGNEQYF.

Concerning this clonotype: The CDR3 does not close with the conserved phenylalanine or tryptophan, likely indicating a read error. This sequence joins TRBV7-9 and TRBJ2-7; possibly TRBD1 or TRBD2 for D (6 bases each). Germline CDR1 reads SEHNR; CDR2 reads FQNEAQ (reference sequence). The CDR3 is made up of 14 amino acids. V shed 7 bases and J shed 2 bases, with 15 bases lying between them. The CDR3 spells CASTEGGGAYEQYL. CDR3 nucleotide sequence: TGTGCCAGCACCGAGGGGGGTGGGGCCTACGAGCAGTACCTC.

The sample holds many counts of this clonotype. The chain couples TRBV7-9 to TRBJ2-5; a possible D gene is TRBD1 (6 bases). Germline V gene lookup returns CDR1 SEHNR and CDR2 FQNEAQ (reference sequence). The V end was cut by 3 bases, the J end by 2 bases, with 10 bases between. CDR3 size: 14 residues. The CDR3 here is CASSFSGQQETQYF. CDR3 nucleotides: TGTGCCAGCAGCTTTAGTGGACAGCAAGAGACCCAGTACTTC. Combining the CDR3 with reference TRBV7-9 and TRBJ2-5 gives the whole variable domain DTGVSQNPRHKITKRGQNVTFRCDPISEHNRLYWYRQTLGQGPEFLTYFQNEAQLEKSRLLSDRFSAERPKGSFSTLEIQRTEQGDSAMYLCASSFSGQQETQYFGPGTRLLVL.

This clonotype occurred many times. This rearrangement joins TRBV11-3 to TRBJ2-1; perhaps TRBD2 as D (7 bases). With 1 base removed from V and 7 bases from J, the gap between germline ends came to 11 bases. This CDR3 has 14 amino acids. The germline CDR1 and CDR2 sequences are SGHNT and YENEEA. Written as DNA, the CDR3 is TGTGCCAGCAGCTTAGGGAGGGGGGGGAATGAGCAGTTCTTC. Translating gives CASSLGRGGNEQFF. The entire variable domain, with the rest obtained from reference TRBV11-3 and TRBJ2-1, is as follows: EAGVVQSPRYKIIEKKQPVAFWCNPISGHNTLYWYLQNLGQGPELLIRYENEEAVDDSQLPKDRFSAERLKGVDSTLKIQPAELGDSAVYLCASSLGRGGNEQFFGPGTRLTVL.

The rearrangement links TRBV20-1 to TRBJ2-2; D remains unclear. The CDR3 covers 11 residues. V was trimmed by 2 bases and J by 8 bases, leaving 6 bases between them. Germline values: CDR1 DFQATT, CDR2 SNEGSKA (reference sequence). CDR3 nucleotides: TGCAGTGCTAGAAGGGCTGGGGAGCTGTTTTTT. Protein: CSARRAGELFF.

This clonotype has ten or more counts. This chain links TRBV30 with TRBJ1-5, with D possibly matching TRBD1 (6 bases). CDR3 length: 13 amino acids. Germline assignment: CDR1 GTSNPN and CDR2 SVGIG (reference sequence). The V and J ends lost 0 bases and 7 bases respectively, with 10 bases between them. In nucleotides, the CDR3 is TGTGCCTGGAGTGTACAGGGAGGACAGCCCCAGCATTTT. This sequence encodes CAWSVQGGQPQHF.

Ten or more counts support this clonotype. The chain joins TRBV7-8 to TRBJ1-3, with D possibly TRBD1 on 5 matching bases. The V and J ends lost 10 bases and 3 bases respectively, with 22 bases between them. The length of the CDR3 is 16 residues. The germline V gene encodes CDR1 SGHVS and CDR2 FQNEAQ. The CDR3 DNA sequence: TGTGCCACCCGGATCTTAGTAGGAGGGGTTGGAAACACCATATATTTT. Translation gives CATRILVGGVGNTIYF.

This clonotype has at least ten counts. DNA for the CDR3: TGTGCCAGCAGCGTTCTAGCGGGAGGGCCTGATGAGCAGTTCTTC. This sequence encodes CASSVLAGGPDEQFF. The V call is TRBV9, the J call TRBJ2-1, with TRBD2 matching over 12 bases. The CDR3 is made up of 15 amino acids. V gave up 2 bases and J gave up 8 bases; unmatched junction bases: 5. Germline CDR1 is SGDLS and CDR2 is YYNGEE.

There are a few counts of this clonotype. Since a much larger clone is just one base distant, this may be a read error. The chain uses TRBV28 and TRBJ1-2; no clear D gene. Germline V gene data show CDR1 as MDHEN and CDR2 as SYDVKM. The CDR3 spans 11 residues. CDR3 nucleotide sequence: TGTGCCTGCAGTACCCTCTATGGCTACACCTTC. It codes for CACSTLYGYTF.

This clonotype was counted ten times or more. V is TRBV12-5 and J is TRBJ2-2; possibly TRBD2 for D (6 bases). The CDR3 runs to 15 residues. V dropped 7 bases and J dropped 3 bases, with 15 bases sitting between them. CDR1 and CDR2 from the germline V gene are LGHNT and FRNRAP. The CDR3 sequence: CASAESGLDTGELFF. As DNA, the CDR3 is TGTGCTAGTGCCGAAAGCGGGTTAGACACCGGGGAGCTGTTTTTT.

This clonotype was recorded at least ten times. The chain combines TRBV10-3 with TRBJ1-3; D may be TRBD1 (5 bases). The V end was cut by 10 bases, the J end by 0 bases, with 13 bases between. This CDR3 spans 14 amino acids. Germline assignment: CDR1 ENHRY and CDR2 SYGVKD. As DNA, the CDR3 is TGTGCCACGGGGCGGGGAAGCTCTGGAAACACCATATATTTT. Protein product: CATGRGSSGNTIYF.

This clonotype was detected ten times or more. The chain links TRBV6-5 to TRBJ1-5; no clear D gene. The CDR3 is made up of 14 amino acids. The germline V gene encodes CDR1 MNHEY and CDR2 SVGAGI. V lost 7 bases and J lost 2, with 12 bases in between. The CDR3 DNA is TGTGCCAGCACCCCGGCGTGGGGCAATCAGCCCCAGCATTTT. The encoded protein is CASTPAWGNQPQHF.

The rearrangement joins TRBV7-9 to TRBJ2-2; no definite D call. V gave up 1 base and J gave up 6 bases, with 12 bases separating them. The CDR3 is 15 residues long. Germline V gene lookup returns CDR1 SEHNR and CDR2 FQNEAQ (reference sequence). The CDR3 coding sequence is TGTGCCAGCAGCTTAGTAAATAGCAACTCCGGGGAGCTGTTTTTT. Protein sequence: CASSLVNSNSGELFF.

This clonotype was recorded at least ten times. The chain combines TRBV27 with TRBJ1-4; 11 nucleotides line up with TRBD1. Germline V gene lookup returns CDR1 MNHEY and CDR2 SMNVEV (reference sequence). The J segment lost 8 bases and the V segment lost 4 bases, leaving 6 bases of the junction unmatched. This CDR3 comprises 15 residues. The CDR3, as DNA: TGTGCCAGCAGTTCTCCCGGGACAGGGGGGGAAAAACTGTTTTTT. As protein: CASSSPGTGGEKLFF.

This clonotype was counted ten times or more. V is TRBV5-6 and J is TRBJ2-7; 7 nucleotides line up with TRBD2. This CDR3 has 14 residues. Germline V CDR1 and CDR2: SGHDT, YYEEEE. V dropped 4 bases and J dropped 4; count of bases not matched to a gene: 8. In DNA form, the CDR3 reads TGTGCCAGCAGCAGCGGGGCGTCTACATACGAGCAGTACTTC. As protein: CASSSGASTYEQYF.

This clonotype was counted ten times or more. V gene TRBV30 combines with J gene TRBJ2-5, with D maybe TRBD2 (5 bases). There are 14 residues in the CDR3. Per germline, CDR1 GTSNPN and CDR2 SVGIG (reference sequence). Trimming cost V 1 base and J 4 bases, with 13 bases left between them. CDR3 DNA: TGTGCCTGGAGTGGCGGACTCCTCCGAGAGACCCAGTACTTC. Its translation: CAWSGGLLRETQYF.

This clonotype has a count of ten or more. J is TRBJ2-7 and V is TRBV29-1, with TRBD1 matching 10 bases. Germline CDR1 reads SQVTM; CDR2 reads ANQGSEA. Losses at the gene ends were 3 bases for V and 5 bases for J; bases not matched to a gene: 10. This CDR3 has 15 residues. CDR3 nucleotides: TGCAGCGTTGATTCCTGGACAGGGGGTTTGCACGAGCAGTACTTC. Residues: CSVDSWTGGLHEQYF.

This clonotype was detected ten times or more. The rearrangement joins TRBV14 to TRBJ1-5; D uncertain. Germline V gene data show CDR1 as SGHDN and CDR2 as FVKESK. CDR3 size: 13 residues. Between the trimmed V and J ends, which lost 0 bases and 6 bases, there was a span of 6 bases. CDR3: CASSQDGVQPQHF. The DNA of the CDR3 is TGTGCCAGCAGCCAAGATGGAGTTCAGCCCCAGCATTTT. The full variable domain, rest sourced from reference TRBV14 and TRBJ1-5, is EAGVTQFPSHSVIEKGQTVTLRCDPISGHDNLYWYRRVMGKEIKFLLHFVKESKQDESGMPNNRFLAERTGGTYSTLKVQPAELEDSGVYFCASSQDGVQPQHFGDGTRLSIL.

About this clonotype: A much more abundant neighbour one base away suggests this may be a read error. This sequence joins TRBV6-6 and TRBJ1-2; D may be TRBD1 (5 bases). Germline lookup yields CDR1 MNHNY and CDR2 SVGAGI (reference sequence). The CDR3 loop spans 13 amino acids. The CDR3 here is CASSGTELKGCTF. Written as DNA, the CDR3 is TGTGCCAGCAGTGGGACGGAACTTAAAGGCTGCACCTTC.

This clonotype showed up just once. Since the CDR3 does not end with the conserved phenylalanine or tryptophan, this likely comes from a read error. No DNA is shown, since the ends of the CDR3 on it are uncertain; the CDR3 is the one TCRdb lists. CDR3 protein: CASSSFDGHFTDTQCS. J is TRBJ2-3 and V is TRBV7-8. The germline V gene encodes CDR1 SGHVS and CDR2 FQNEAQ. The CDR3 length equals 16 residues, ends included.